These 4 T cell receptor beta chains originate from one sample sequenced in a study of blood T cell repertoires in COVID-19. Profiling relied on immunoSEQ multiplex PCR, and the TCRdb table lists in-frame clones only, not all of them. The sample holds under 350,000 clones, 70% to 90% seen once. Sequenced input: PBMCs or T cells enriched from blood (not recorded which). The receptors come from a woman between 40 and 55 years old with acute COVID-19.

This clone came up a few times. The gene calls are TRBV3-1 (or the pseudogene TRBV3-2) and TRBJ1-1; 7 nucleotides match TRBD1. The germline gives CDR1 LGHDT, CDR2 YNNKEL (reference sequence). The CDR3 consists of 14 residues. V lost 4 bases, J lost 10 bases, and 12 bases stayed unmatched. The DNA of the CDR3 is TGTGCCAGCAGCCTTACCGGGACAGTTCTCGGAGCTTTCTTT. It translates to CASSLTGTVLGAFF.

J is TRBJ1-6 and V is TRBV5-6, with D uncertain. CDR1 and CDR2 (germline): SGHDT, YYEEEE. CDR3 length: 14 amino acids. Trimming stripped 2 bases from V and 7 bases from J, with 10 bases between. Written as DNA, the CDR3 is TGTGCCAGCAGCTTCGGGTGGATGAATTCACCCCTCCACTTT. Encoded protein: CASSFGWMNSPLHF.

The chain recombines TRBV18 with TRBJ2-2, with TRBD1 identical over 8 bases. Per the germline V gene, CDR1 is KGHSH and CDR2 is LQKENI. The J segment lost 5 bases and the V segment lost 3 bases, leaving 8 bases of the junction unmatched. The CDR3 consists of 16 residues. CDR3 nucleotides: TGTGCCAGCTCACCCGACAGGGGACGAGCAACCGGGGAGCTGTTTTTT. This translates into CASSPDRGRATGELFF.

V gene TRBV5-4 combines with J gene TRBJ2-7; D may be TRBD1 (6 bases). Trimming took off 4 bases at V and 4 bases at J, with 15 bases between the two ends. The CDR3 totals 14 residues. Germline loops: CDR1 SGHNT, CDR2 YYREEE (reference sequence). Written as DNA, the CDR3 is TGTGCCAGCAGCGAAGGACAGAGACCATACGAGCAGTACTTC. Translating gives CASSEGQRPYEQYF.